Presented here are 25 T cell receptor beta chains from one specimen sequenced in a study of blood T cell repertoires in COVID-19. Libraries were prepared by immunoSEQ multiplex PCR; TCRdb keeps only in-frame clonotypes and omits some of them. The data show about 50,000 clones, approximately 85% seen once. Sequencing input: peripheral blood. The receptors were sampled from a woman aged 55 to 70 with acute or convalescent COVID-19.

V usage is TRBV14 and J usage is TRBJ2-1; the match to TRBD2 covers 9 bases. V lost 0 bases to trimming and J lost 3 bases; unmatched junction nucleotides: 3. Per germline, CDR1 SGHDN and CDR2 FVKESK. The CDR3 consists of 16 residues. The CDR3 DNA follows: TGTGCCAGCAGCCAAGATGGACTAGCGAGCTACAATGAGCAGTTCTTC. Protein: CASSQDGLASYNEQFF.

This clone occurred once. CDR3 sequence reads: CASSATGINYGYTF. CDR3 nucleotides: TGTGCCAGCAGTGCGACAGGGATCAACTATGGCTACACCTTC. The chain is built from TRBV9 and TRBJ1-2; TRBD1 matches 7 bases. Germline-derived CDR1 and CDR2 are SGDLS and YYNGEE. This CDR3 region has 14 residues. The J segment lost 2 bases and the V segment lost 5 bases, leaving 6 bases of the junction unmatched. The full variable domain, rest sourced from reference TRBV9 and TRBJ1-2, is DSGVTQTPKHLITATGQRVTLRCSPRSGDLSVYWYQQSLDQGLQFLIQYYNGEERAKGNILERFSAQQFPDLHSELNLSSLELGDSALYFCASSATGINYGYTFGSGTRLTVV.

The CDR3 loop is CASSKSVYGHEQFF. The CDR3, as DNA: TGTGCCAGTAGTAAGTCCGTTTATGGGCATGAGCAGTTCTTC. The gene calls are TRBV19 and TRBJ2-1; D is ambiguous. Trimming cost V 4 bases and J 8 bases, with 15 bases left between them. The CDR3 runs 14 residues. In germline, CDR1 is LNHDA, CDR2 SQIVND (reference sequence).

This clone was detected once. The rearrangement joins TRBV10-2 to TRBJ2-7; 8 bases match TRBD2. J was trimmed by 2 bases and V by 4 bases; bases with no gene match: 4. The CDR3 contains 14 residues. Per germline, CDR1 WSHSY and CDR2 SAAADI. CDR3 sequence (DNA): TGCGCCAGCAGTGGGCGGGAGGCACCCTACGAGCAGTACTTC. Translation gives CASSGREAPYEQYF.

The chain combines TRBV9 with TRBJ2-1; 8 bases are a match to TRBD2. V shed 3 bases, J shed 7 bases, and the junction held 15 bases outside the gene matches. CDR3 length: 17 amino acids. Germline V CDR1 and CDR2: SGDLS, YYNGEE. CDR3 sequence (DNA): TGTGCCAGCAGCGGAGGCCCCGGGACTAGGGTGACTAATGAGCAGTTCTTC. Its protein product is CASSGGPGTRVTNEQFF.

V and J are TRBV6-4 and TRBJ2-3; 7 nucleotides line up with TRBD1. V lost 3 bases to trimming and J lost 6 bases; unmatched junction nucleotides: 6. The CDR3 runs to 14 residues. The germline V gene has CDR1 MRHNA and CDR2 SNTAGT. In DNA, the CDR3 is TGTGCCAGCAGTGATAACCGAGGGGGCGATACGCAGTATTTT. As protein: CASSDNRGGDTQYF.

The V gene is TRBV29-1, the J gene TRBJ1-2; 11 nucleotides align to TRBD1. The V and J ends lost 5 bases and 7 bases, in that order; junction bases with no gene match: 9. The CDR3 totals 14 residues. Germline V gives CDR1 SQVTM, CDR2 ANQGSEA. The CDR3 reads CSVRTGGRLPGYTF. As DNA, the CDR3 is TGCAGCGTTCGGACAGGGGGCAGATTACCTGGCTACACCTTC.

This chain links TRBV7-6 with TRBJ2-5, with D possibly TRBD2 on 6 matching bases. The V gene's germline CDR1 is SGHVS and CDR2 FNYEAQ. V was pared by 5 bases and J by 4 bases, with 11 bases between. There are 13 residues in the CDR3. The CDR3 nucleotides are TGTGCCAGCAGCCTCCGGGGAGGAGAGACCCAGTACTTC. Protein product: CASSLRGGETQYF.

Concerning this clone: Additional DNA sequences in this sample encode the identical CDR3. For the CDR3, the DNA is TGTGCCAGCAGTCGGGGGACGGGGCCAGGCGAGCAGTACTTC. Translating gives CASSRGTGPGEQYF. V usage is TRBV27 and J usage is TRBJ2-7; tentative D call: TRBD2 (6 bases). Germline assignment: CDR1 MNHEY and CDR2 SMNVEV (reference sequence). The length of the CDR3 is 14 residues. V gave up 5 bases and J gave up 6 bases, with 17 bases separating them.

In its sample, this clone was seen once. The J gene is TRBJ1-1, the V gene TRBV5-1; D is possibly TRBD1 (6 bases). There are 14 residues in the CDR3. Per germline, CDR1 SGHRS and CDR2 YFSETQ. V was trimmed by 0 bases and J by 1 base, leaving 7 bases between them. CDR3 in DNA: TGCGCCAGCAGCTTGGGGACAGCGAACACTGAAGCTTTCTTT. This encodes CASSLGTANTEAFF.

V is TRBV14 and J is TRBJ1-4; no definite D call. The CDR3 has 14 amino acids. Deletions cut 6 bases from V and 0 bases from J, with 8 bases between. Germline CDR1 and CDR2: SGHDN and FVKESK. This chain's CDR3 is CASSRRATNEKLFF. The CDR3 coding sequence is TGTGCCAGCAGTAGGAGGGCAACTAATGAAAAACTGTTTTTT. Combining the CDR3 with reference TRBV14 and TRBJ1-4 gives the whole variable domain EAGVTQFPSHSVIEKGQTVTLRCDPISGHDNLYWYRRVMGKEIKFLLHFVKESKQDESGMPNNRFLAERTGGTYSTLKVQPAELEDSGVYFCASSRRATNEKLFFGSGTQLSVL.

The genes are TRBV25-1 and TRBJ2-7; D possibly corresponds to TRBD1 (6 bases). In germline, CDR1 is MGHDK, CDR2 SYGVNS. V was trimmed by 8 bases and J by 3 bases, leaving 17 bases between them. The length of the CDR3 is 14 residues. The CDR3 sequence is CASSPSTGIYEQYF. The CDR3 coding sequence is TGTGCCAGCTCCCCCTCTACAGGGATCTACGAGCAGTACTTC.

The genes are TRBV6-2 or TRBV6-3 and TRBJ2-7; D is perhaps TRBD2 (6 bases). Per the germline V gene, CDR1 is MNHEY and CDR2 is SVGEGT. The length of the CDR3 is 17 residues. The ends were cut back, 6 bases at V and 0 bases at J, with 21 bases in the middle. The CDR3 loop reads CASSYRQRLEGSYEQYF. The CDR3 nucleotides read TGTGCCAGCAGCTATCGCCAGCGACTAGAGGGCTCCTACGAGCAGTACTTC.

The chain recombines TRBV28 with TRBJ1-1, with unresolved D. Trimming stripped 7 bases from V and 1 base from J, with 19 bases between. The CDR3 sequence is 16 residues long. Germline values: CDR1 MDHEN, CDR2 SYDVKM. In DNA form, the CDR3 reads TGTGCCAGCACTAACTCGGGCGGGTTGCGGAACACTGAAGCTTTCTTT. Protein: CASTNSGGLRNTEAFF.

The chain carries TRBV27 and TRBJ1-2; 7 bases match TRBD1. The CDR3 totals 15 residues. J was trimmed by 2 bases and V by 5 bases; bases with no gene match: 8. The germline CDR1 and CDR2 sequences are MNHEY and SMNVEV (reference sequence). The CDR3 bases are TGTGCCAGCAGTATTAGACCGGACAGGAACTATGGCTACACCTTC. This gives the protein CASSIRPDRNYGYTF.

The chain couples TRBV7-2 to TRBJ1-5; maybe TRBD1 (5 bases). Trimming cost V 2 bases and J 2 bases, with 13 bases left between them. Germline V CDR1 and CDR2: SGHTA, FQGNSA. The CDR3 runs 16 residues. The CDR3: CASSLYGGVGNQPQHF. DNA for the CDR3: TGTGCCAGCAGCTTATATGGAGGGGTAGGCAATCAGCCCCAGCATTTT.

The chain uses TRBV6-6 and TRBJ2-7; 7 bases are shared with TRBD1. Germline CDR1 and CDR2: MNHNY and SVGAGI (reference sequence). The CDR3 contains 14 residues. V was pared by 5 bases and J by 2 bases, with 6 bases of the junction left unmatched. The CDR3, as DNA: TGTGCCAGCAGTCTTAGACAGGGACCCTACGAGCAGTACTTC. Translating it yields CASSLRQGPYEQYF.

The rearrangement uses TRBV27 and TRBJ1-2; TRBD1 matches 7 bases. CDR3 length: 15 amino acids. Germline CDR1 MNHEY, CDR2 SMNVEV (reference sequence). V gave up 5 bases and J gave up 4 bases; unmatched junction bases: 10. The CDR3 is CASSEYTGQPYGYTF. The CDR3, as DNA: TGTGCCAGCAGTGAATACACGGGACAGCCCTATGGCTACACCTTC.

This clone was found a few times. This chain uses TRBV19 with TRBJ2-5, with 8 bases aligning to TRBD1. From germline, CDR1 is LNHDA and CDR2 SQIVND (reference sequence). This CDR3 has 15 residues. V gave up 4 bases and J gave up 4 bases; unmatched junction bases: 8. In nucleotides, the CDR3 is TGTGCCAGTAGTAGCGGACAGGGAGGCGTAGAGACCCAGTACTTC. Its translation: CASSSGQGGVETQYF.

The V and J genes are TRBV18 and TRBJ2-7; D is perhaps TRBD1 (6 bases). This CDR3 comprises 15 residues. Germline loops: CDR1 KGHSH, CDR2 LQKENI. V lost 3 bases and J lost 3, with 15 bases in between. The CDR3 DNA sequence: TGTGCCAGCTCACCCACCCGGGACAAAGACTACGAGCAGTACTTC. This sequence encodes CASSPTRDKDYEQYF.

The chain recombines TRBV11-1 with TRBJ2-7; D is possibly TRBD1 (5 bases). The CDR3 runs 13 residues. V dropped 7 bases and J dropped 2 bases, with 12 bases sitting between them. From germline, CDR1 is SGHAT and CDR2 FQDESV (reference sequence). CDR3 nucleotides: TGTGCCAGCACCACAGGAACTACCTACGAGCAGTACTTC. Residues: CASTTGTTYEQYF.

The rearrangement links TRBV5-1 to TRBJ1-2; a weak D match, TRBD1 (6 bases). The V gene's germline CDR1 is SGHRS and CDR2 YFSETQ. V was cut by 0 bases and J by 4 bases, with 13 bases left in between. The length of the CDR3 is 15 residues. For the CDR3, the DNA is TGCGCCAGCAGCTTGGCCCCAGGGGACGGCTATGGCTACACCTTC. It encodes CASSLAPGDGYGYTF.

This clone was seen a few times. V and J are TRBV7-8 and TRBJ2-5; 9 nucleotides align to TRBD2. The J segment lost 4 bases and the V segment lost 4 bases, leaving 10 bases of the junction unmatched. CDR3 length: 16 residues. Germline V lookup: CDR1 SGHVS, CDR2 FQNEAQ. CDR3 loop: CASSSAGGRVGETQYF. CDR3 DNA: TGTGCCAGCAGCTCAGCGGGGGGAAGGGTAGGAGAGACCCAGTACTTC.

V gene TRBV14 combines with J gene TRBJ1-3, with 7 bases that match TRBD1. CDR3 length: 15 amino acids. Germline trimming cut 4 bases from V and 4 bases from J; bases unmatched to any gene: 7. The germline gives CDR1 SGHDN, CDR2 FVKESK. CDR3 amino acids: CASSPNTGVGNTIYF. CDR3 nucleotides: TGTGCCAGCAGCCCTAATACAGGGGTCGGAAACACCATATATTTT.

This chain uses TRBV9 with TRBJ2-3; D perhaps matches TRBD1 (5 bases). Germline CDR1 is SGDLS and CDR2 is YYNGEE. Trimming removed 7 bases from V and 6 bases from J, with 12 bases in between. The CDR3 is 12 residues long. This CDR3 reads CASGQGSDTQYF. The CDR3 bases are TGTGCCAGCGGGCAGGGAAGTGATACGCAGTATTTT. The complete variable domain, with remaining parts taken from reference TRBV9 and TRBJ2-3, reads DSGVTQTPKHLITATGQRVTLRCSPRSGDLSVYWYQQSLDQGLQFLIQYYNGEERAKGNILERFSAQQFPDLHSELNLSSLELGDSALYFCASGQGSDTQYFGPGTRLTVL.